These T cell receptor beta chains were read from a single sample in a study of blood T cell repertoires in COVID-19. The table came from immunoSEQ multiplex PCR; TCRdb's copy has only in-frame clones and leaves some out. The sample yields roughly 40,000 clones, more than 70% seen once. Material: peripheral blood. The source is a human donor in a cohort sampled during active COVID-19. Both conserved end residues are part of each CDR3. A D gene is named only where the DNA matches it firmly. For some rows the clone size is stated as once, few or many, or as a class when expanded; others skip it.

V gene	clone size	D gene	J gene	CDR3 DNA	CDR3 protein
TRBV15	-	-	TRBJ2-1	TGTGCCACCAGCAGAGGGGTAGCGGACAGGTCGAACAATGAGCAGTTCTTC	CATSRGVADRSNNEQFF
TRBV7-3	-	-	TRBJ1-1	TGTGCCAGCAGCTTATCAGGGAACACTGAAGCTTTCTTT	CASSLSGNTEAFF
TRBV3-1/TRBV3-2	-	-	TRBJ2-1	TGTGCCAGCAGCCAAGAACAGGCCTCCTACAATGAGCAGTTCTTC	CASSQEQASYNEQFF
TRBV3-1/TRBV3-2	-	-	TRBJ1-3	TGTGCCAGCAGCCAAGAACGGACAGTTGGAAACACCATATATTTT	CASSQERTVGNTIYF
TRBV15	-	TRBD1	TRBJ1-3	TGTGCCACCAGCAGGGACAGGGGAAGTGGAAACACCATATATTTT	CATSRDRGSGNTIYF
TRBV5-6	-	-	TRBJ1-3	TGTGCCAGCAGCCGACAGATCTACTCTGGAAACACCATATATTTT	CASSRQIYSGNTIYF
TRBV15	once	-	TRBJ1-4	TGTGCCACCAGCAGGGCCGGGGAAAAACTGTTTTTT	CATSRAGEKLFF
TRBV24-1	-	TRBD1	TRBJ1-1	TGTGCCACCAGTGCTGGACAGGGGGCATTTACTGAAGCTTTCTTT	CATSAGQGAFTEAFF
TRBV12-3/TRBV12-4	-	TRBD1	TRBJ1-2	TGTGCCAGCAGTTCGGCAGGGGGCAGGGGCTACACCTTC	CASSSAGGRGYTF
TRBV3-1/TRBV3-2	-	TRBD1	TRBJ1-1	TGTGCCAGCAGCCTTCAGGGGGCAACTGAAGCTTTCTTT	CASSLQGATEAFF
TRBV30	-	TRBD1	TRBJ2-7	TGTGCCGGGGACAGGGGGGTGCAGCAGTACTTC	CAGDRGVQQYF
TRBV5-6	few	-	TRBJ1-2	TGTGCCAGCAGCTTGACAGGGCTTAACTATGGCTACACCTTC	CASSLTGLNYGYTF
TRBV28	once	-	TRBJ1-2	TGTGCCTCGACCAAGGGAGGGACTAACTATGGCTACACCTTC	CASTKGGTNYGYTF
TRBV6-5	-	-	TRBJ1-2	TGTGCCAGCAGTTACTCGGACAGCTATGGCTACACCTTC	CASSYSDSYGYTF
TRBV19	once	-	TRBJ2-7	TGTGCCAGTAGTATTTTCGGGGGTGCCCCCTACGAGCAGTACTTC	CASSIFGGAPYEQYF
TRBV6-5	-	TRBD2	TRBJ2-3	TGTGCCAGCAAGACGGGGGGGCCTGGAGATACGCAGTATTTT	CASKTGGPGDTQYF
TRBV5-1	-	-	TRBJ1-1	TGCGCCAGCAGCTTGGGGGGACAGAACACTGAAGCTTTCTTT	CASSLGGQNTEAFF
TRBV7-9	once	-	TRBJ1-1	TGTGCCAGCAGCTCCCCACCAAGACAGCCCGCATCGAACACTGAAGCTTTCTTT	CASSSPPRQPASNTEAFF
TRBV29-1	-	-	TRBJ2-3	TGCAGCGGGGGGGAGCAGGGGGTGGTAGATGGCACAGATACGCAGTATTTT	CSGGEQGVVDGTDTQYF
TRBV19	-	-	TRBJ1-2	TGTGCCAGTAGTACCCGGACAGAGAACTATGGCTACACCTTC	CASSTRTENYGYTF
TRBV5-1	-	TRBD1	TRBJ1-2	TGCGCCAGCAGCAAACGGGACAGCGGAGGCTACACCTTC	CASSKRDSGGYTF
TRBV2	-	TRBD2	TRBJ2-1	TGTGCCAGCAGGGGGGGGAGCTCCTACAATGAGCAGTTCTTC	CASRGGSSYNEQFF
TRBV15	-	TRBD1	TRBJ2-3	TGTGCCACCAGCAGCTGGGACAGGGGGAGCACAGATACGCAGTATTTT	CATSSWDRGSTDTQYF
TRBV19	once	TRBD1	TRBJ1-1	TGTGCCAGTAGTATCGACAGGGGGGTAACTGAAGCTTTCTTT	CASSIDRGVTEAFF
TRBV20-1	-	TRBD1	TRBJ2-7	TGCAGTGCTAGTCACGGGGACAGGGCTTCCTACGAGCAGTACTTC	CSASHGDRASYEQYF
TRBV4-1	-	-	TRBJ1-1	TGCGCCAGCAGCCAAGATCCAGGGGAAACTGAAGCTTTCTTT	CASSQDPGETEAFF
TRBV19	-	-	TRBJ1-2	TGTGCCAGTAGTTTTGGCAGGGGTTCCTATGGCTACACCTTC	CASSFGRGSYGYTF
TRBV6-5	-	TRBD2	TRBJ2-3	TGTGCCAGCAATCTAAGCGGGGGCGGCACAGATACGCAGTATTTT	CASNLSGGGTDTQYF
TRBV12-2	once	-	TRBJ2-3	TGTGCAAGTCGCTTAGCGCGTCGTGACACAGATACGCAGTATTTT	CASRLARRDTDTQYF
TRBV5-1	-	-	TRBJ2-2	TGCGCCAGCAGCTTGGTCGCAGGCCTGAACACCGGGGAGCTGTTTTTT	CASSLVAGLNTGELFF
TRBV7-3	-	TRBD2	TRBJ2-3	TGTGCCAGCAGTAAAGGACTAGCGGGGGGATTCACAGATACGCAGTATTTT	CASSKGLAGGFTDTQYF
TRBV6-4	-	TRBD1	TRBJ1-1	TGTGCCAGCAGAACAGGGGGCGCCGGAATATTGAACACTGAAGCTTTCTTT	CASRTGGAGILNTEAFF
TRBV6-5	-	TRBD1	TRBJ2-1	TGTGCCAGCAGTTACCCGACAGGGGGTAGTGAGCAGTTCTTC	CASSYPTGGSEQFF
TRBV5-1	few	-	TRBJ1-2	TGCGCCAGCAGCTTGGACGGGGGCTATGGCTACACCTTC	CASSLDGGYGYTF
TRBV7-7	-	-	TRBJ1-1	TGTGCTAGCAGCTTATCTACAGACACTGAAGCTTTCTTT	CASSLSTDTEAFF
TRBV10-2	-	-	TRBJ1-3	TGCGCCAGCAGTGAGTACGAATCCGGGACAGGAAACACCATATATTTT	CASSEYESGTGNTIYF
TRBV7-9	few	TRBD1	TRBJ2-5	TGTGCCAGCAGCCGTCTTCGCGGGACAGGACAAGAGACCCAGTACTTC	CASSRLRGTGQETQYF
TRBV9	-	-	TRBJ1-1	TGTGCCAGCAGCGTAGTGGCGGGGGCGGAAGCTTTCTTT	CASSVVAGAEAFF
TRBV24-1	-	TRBD1	TRBJ2-1	TGTGCCACCAGTGATTTCTCAGGGGGCAATGAGCAGTTCTTC	CATSDFSGGNEQFF
TRBV18	few	-	TRBJ1-5	TGTGCCAGCTCACTCCCCTGGATTCCAAGGGGGAATCAGCCCCAGCATTTT	CASSLPWIPRGNQPQHF
TRBV2	-	TRBD2	TRBJ2-5	TGTGCCAGCAGAGCTCGAGCGGGGGGATTAGGAGAGACCCAGTACTTC	CASRARAGGLGETQYF
TRBV10-3	-	-	TRBJ1-1	TGTGCCATCAGTGGGCACAGGGATGGGTACCCTGAAGCTTTCTTT	CAISGHRDGYPEAFF
TRBV18	-	-	TRBJ2-2	TGTGCCAGCTCACAAAACAGGGCGTCGGGCACCGGGGAGCTGTTTTTT	CASSQNRASGTGELFF
TRBV3-1/TRBV3-2	-	-	TRBJ2-2	TGTGCCAGCAGCCAAGGAGGAAACACCGGGGAGCTGTTTTTT	CASSQGGNTGELFF
TRBV5-8	-	TRBD1	TRBJ2-5	TGTGCCAGCAGCTTGGCCCACAGGGGGGAAGAGACCCAGTACTTC	CASSLAHRGEETQYF
TRBV7-8	-	TRBD1	TRBJ1-4	TGTGCCAGCAGCTTACCGGGACAGGGGGTTATACGTGAAAAACTGTTTTTT	CASSLPGQGVIREKLFF
TRBV19	-	-	TRBJ1-5	TGTGCCAGTAGTCTATCGAGTGGTAGCAATCAGCCCCAGCATTTT	CASSLSSGSNQPQHF
TRBV12-5	-	TRBD1	TRBJ2-1	TGTGCTAGTGGTGCCGGGACAGGAGGCAATGAGCAGTTCTTC	CASGAGTGGNEQFF
TRBV28	-	-	TRBJ1-5	TGTGCCAGTCAGGCACCGAGCAATCAGCCCCAGCATTTT	CASQAPSNQPQHF
TRBV9	-	TRBD1	TRBJ2-7	TGTGCCAGCAGCGTAGGGGTAGGGACAGGGTCGTACGAGCAGTACTTC	CASSVGVGTGSYEQYF
TRBV9	-	-	TRBJ1-2	TGTGCCAGCAGCCCCCACCGGGGTTATGGCTACACCTTC	CASSPHRGYGYTF
TRBV18	few	-	TRBJ1-6	TGTGCCAGCTCACCCGGGGGTAGCAATTCACCCCTCCACTTT	CASSPGGSNSPLHF
TRBV6-1	-	TRBD1	TRBJ1-5	TGTGCCAGCAGTGCCGCTGACAGGGGCATCGGCAATCAGCCCCAGCATTTT	CASSAADRGIGNQPQHF